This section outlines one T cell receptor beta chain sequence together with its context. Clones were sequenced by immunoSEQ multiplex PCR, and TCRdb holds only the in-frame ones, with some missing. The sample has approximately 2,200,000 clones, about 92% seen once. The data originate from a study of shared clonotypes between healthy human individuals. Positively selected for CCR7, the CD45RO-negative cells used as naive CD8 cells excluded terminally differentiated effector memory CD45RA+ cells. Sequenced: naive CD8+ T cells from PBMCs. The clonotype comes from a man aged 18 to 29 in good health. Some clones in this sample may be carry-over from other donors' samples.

DNA of the CDR3: TGCGCCAGCAGCTTTACGGGACACCATCAAGAGACCCAGTACTTC. It codes for CASSFTGHHQETQYF. The chain employs TRBV5-1 and TRBJ2-5; D perhaps matches TRBD1 (6 bases). This CDR3 comprises 15 residues. The V and J ends lost 2 bases and 2 bases respectively, with 13 bases between them. CDR1 and CDR2 from the germline V gene are SGHRS and YFSETQ.